These 30 T cell receptor beta chains originate from one sample sequenced in a study of regulatory T cells in long-lasting Graves disease. Building of the TCR beta libraries involved iRepertoire HTBI primers and Arm-PCR of CDR3 regions. TCRdb reprocessed the multiplex PCR reads with MiXCR, giving one entry per CDR3 protein. The data show fewer than 500,000 distinct CDR3 sequences, about a sixth seen once. Described time point: newly diagnosed GD, antithyroid drugs for less than 3 months. Construction of the TCR library relied on RNA isolated from PBMCs. The sample was also linked to a second study, of T cells in Graves' hyperthyroidism and ophthalmopathy.

Sequencing was performed on peripheral blood mononuclear cells (PBMCs), taken at new diagnosis, from a patient treated with antithyroid drugs. The receptor source for this set is a man aged 35 to 55 with Graves disease.

This clonotype was picked up a small number of times. The chain joins TRBV7-2 to TRBJ2-1; TRBD1 is a possible D gene (5 bases). The germline V gene has CDR1 SGHTA and CDR2 FQGNSA. The CDR3 consists of 15 residues. Trimming shortened V by 1 base and J by 10 bases, and 17 bases separated the two germline ends. The CDR3 bases are TGTGCCAGCAGCTTAGGGCCAAGGGGTATATGGGAGCAGTTCTTC. Its translation is CASSLGPRGIWEQFF. The full variable domain, with the rest looked up from reference TRBV7-2 and TRBJ2-1, is GAGVSQSPSNKVTEKGKDVELRCDPISGHTALYWYRQSLGQGLEFLIYFQGNSAPDKSGLPSDRFSAERTGGSVSTLTIQRTQQEDSAVYLCASSLGPRGIWEQFFGPGTRLTVL.

This clonotype occurred a few times. The V call is TRBV6-1, the J call TRBJ1-2, with a tentative D call TRBD1 (6 bases). The CDR3 covers 15 residues. Germline V lookup: CDR1 MNHNS, CDR2 SASEGT. V lost 6 bases to trimming and J lost 4 bases, with 18 bases between them. CDR3: CASSRDFGGVYGYTF. The CDR3 region has the DNA TGTGCCAGCAGCCGCGATTTTGGGGGCGTCTATGGCTACACCTTC.

This clonotype was detected only a few times. This likely came from a read error, as a far larger clone is one base away. The chain has TRBV20-1 and TRBJ2-1; D perhaps matches TRBD2 (6 bases). The CDR3 is 11 amino acids. The V gene lost 6 bases and the J gene lost 10 bases, with 13 bases spanning the gap. Germline CDR1 and CDR2: DFQATT and SNEGSKA (reference sequence). CDR3 DNA sequence: TGCAGTGCCTCACTAGCAAGCGAGCAGTTCTTC. Translating gives CSASLASEQFF.

As concerns this clonotype: A read error may be the cause here, since a much bigger clone is one base away. CDR3 region: CSVREASSYNEQFF. CDR3 nucleotide sequence: TGCAGTGTTAGAGAGGCTAGCTCCTACAATGAGCAGTTCTTC. The chain recombines TRBV20-1 with TRBJ2-1; D ambiguous. The germline V gene encodes CDR1 DFQATT and CDR2 SNEGSKA (reference sequence). CDR3 length: 14 residues.

This clonotype was seen at least ten times. This chain links TRBV24-1 with TRBJ1-4; D ambiguous. This CDR3 comprises 15 residues. From germline, CDR1 is KGHDR and CDR2 SFDVKD. V was shortened by 3 bases and J by 8 bases, with 15 bases between the two germline ends. Here the CDR3 DNA reads TGTGCCACCAGTGATCCGGGGAGGGTTGGGGAAAAACTGTTTTTT. Its translation is CATSDPGRVGEKLFF.

This clonotype was seen at least ten times. One junction end does not reproduce the germline sequence, and a read error may be involved. The gene calls are TRBV5-1 and TRBJ2-1; 8 nucleotides agree with TRBD2. The CDR3 has 15 amino acids. Germline CDR1 SGHRS, CDR2 YFSETQ. CDR3 protein: CASSLAGQAYNEQFF. The CDR3 nucleotides read TGTGCCAGCAGCTTAGCGGGGCAAGCCTACAATGAGCAGTTCTTC.

Ten or more counts support this clonotype. This chain joins TRBV12-3 or TRBV12-4 and TRBJ1-5, with TRBD1 matching over 7 bases. This CDR3 spans 14 amino acids. The V segment lost 6 bases and the J segment 0 bases; nucleotides outside the gene matches: 2. As DNA, the CDR3 is TGTGCCAGCAGGGGGGACAGTAGCAATCAGCCCCAGCATTTT. This gives the protein CASRGDSSNQPQHF.

This clonotype was recorded many times. V usage is TRBV3-1 and J usage is TRBJ2-7, with D uncertain. Deletions cut 0 bases from V and 0 bases from J, with 6 bases between. Germline CDR1 LGHDT, CDR2 YNNKEL (reference sequence). The CDR3 is 14 amino acids. CDR3 in amino acids: CASSQDRGSYEQYF. The CDR3 bases are TGTGCCAGCAGCCAAGATAGAGGCTCCTACGAGCAGTACTTC.

This clonotype was seen repeatedly, ten times or more. The rearrangement links TRBV20-1 to TRBJ2-2; D is unresolved. V was trimmed by 6 bases and J by 5 bases, leaving 25 bases between them. Germline V gene data show CDR1 as DFQATT and CDR2 as SNEGSKA (reference sequence). This CDR3 has 17 amino acids. Here the CDR3 reads CSASPWVLADQTGELFF. The CDR3 DNA is TGCAGTGCCAGCCCCTGGGTACTGGCGGACCAGACCGGGGAGCTGTTTTTT.

The rearrangement uses TRBV4-1 and TRBJ2-7; no clear D. Germline lookup yields CDR1 MGHRA and CDR2 YSYEKL. This CDR3 has 13 amino acids. V lost 1 base, J lost 3 bases, and 7 bases lay in between. The CDR3 DNA follows: TGCGCCAGCAGCCAAGCAAGTGACTACGAGCAGTACTTC. This sequence encodes CASSQASDYEQYF.

In its sample, this clonotype was seen a few times. The chain links TRBV19 to TRBJ2-3, with 7 positions matching TRBD2. Per the germline V gene, CDR1 is LNHDA and CDR2 is SQIVND (reference sequence). The J segment lost 0 bases and the V segment lost 5 bases, leaving 2 bases of the junction unmatched. This CDR3 comprises 14 residues. CDR3 amino acids: CASSASGSTDTQYF. Written as DNA, the CDR3 is TGTGCCAGTAGTGCTAGCGGTAGCACAGATACGCAGTATTTT.

This clonotype occurred a few times. V usage is TRBV7-9 and J usage is TRBJ2-7; 14 bases line up with TRBD2. CDR3 size: 15 residues. V lost 5 bases to trimming and J lost 6 bases; unmatched junction nucleotides: 6. The V gene's germline CDR1 is SEHNR and CDR2 FQNEAQ (reference sequence). As DNA, the CDR3 is TGTGCCAGCAGCCCGGGACTAGCGGGAGAGATCGAGCAGTACTTC. This encodes CASSPGLAGEIEQYF.

V is TRBV7-9 and J is TRBJ2-7; D is uncertain. Germline values: CDR1 SEHNR, CDR2 FQNEAQ (reference sequence). The length of the CDR3 is 12 residues. V shed 1 base and J shed 7 bases, with 8 bases lying between them. For the CDR3, the DNA is TGTGCCAGCAGCTTAGATGCGGAAGAGCAGTACTTC. Translation gives CASSLDAEEQYF.

This clonotype was detected a few times. The rearrangement joins TRBV19 to TRBJ1-5; D unclear. Trimming cost V 1 base and J 5 bases, with 6 bases left between them. CDR1 is LNHDA and CDR2 is SQIVND in the germline V gene (reference sequence). The CDR3 is 13 residues long. CDR3 sequence reads: CASSIAPYQPQHF. CDR3 nucleotides: TGTGCCAGTAGTATAGCCCCTTATCAGCCCCAGCATTTT.

At least ten counts were recorded for this clonotype. The chain carries TRBV7-9 and TRBJ2-1; D gene ambiguous. The CDR3 runs 11 residues. CDR1 and CDR2 (germline): SEHNR, FQNEAQ (reference sequence). V was pared by 4 bases and J by 15 bases, with 13 bases between. The CDR3 region has the DNA TGTGCCAGCAGCTCCCGGCTAGGTCCGTTCTTC. Protein sequence: CASSSRLGPFF.

J is TRBJ2-2 and V is TRBV7-8, with D uncertain. In germline, CDR1 is SGHVS, CDR2 FQNEAQ. V was clipped by 3 bases and J by 6 bases, with 11 bases between them. CDR3 length: 14 amino acids. As DNA, the CDR3 is TGTGCCAGCAGCTTCCCACCGTTCCCCGGGGAGCTGTTTTTT. The encoded protein is CASSFPPFPGELFF.

This sequence joins TRBV4-1 and TRBJ2-1; tentative D call: TRBD1 (5 bases). This CDR3 spans 12 amino acids. Germline V gives CDR1 MGHRA, CDR2 YSYEKL. V lost 0 bases and J 15 bases, leaving 12 bases between the germline ends. The CDR3 protein is CASSQDWGGLFF. Written as DNA, the CDR3 is TGCGCCAGCAGCCAAGATTGGGGCGGTTTGTTCTTC.

This chain uses TRBV24-1 with TRBJ2-6; TRBD1 matches 7 bases. Unmatched junction bases numbered 6, after V lost 4 bases and J lost 4 bases. The CDR3 is 16 amino acids. The germline gives CDR1 KGHDR, CDR2 SFDVKD. The CDR3 DNA sequence: TGTGCCACCAGTGACCCTACAGGGGTGGGGGCCAACGTCCTGACTTTC. It specifies CATSDPTGVGANVLTF.

This clonotype turned up a few times. The chain recombines TRBV19 with TRBJ2-1; TRBD1 might be the D (7 bases). Deletions cut 6 bases from V and 2 bases from J, with 17 bases between. This CDR3 is built from 16 residues. CDR1 is LNHDA and CDR2 is SQIVND in the germline V gene (reference sequence). CDR3 nucleotide sequence: TGTGCCAGTAGCCCCACAGGAGGGGGCCCCTACAATGAGCAGTTCTTC. Its protein is CASSPTGGGPYNEQFF. The full variable domain, its missing parts supplied by reference TRBV19 and TRBJ2-1, is DGGITQSPKYLFRKEGQNVTLSCEQNLNHDAMYWYRQDPGQGLRLIYYSQIVNDFQKGDIAEGYSVSREKKESFPLTVTSAQKNPTAFYLCASSPTGGGPYNEQFFGPGTRLTVL.

A note on this clonotype: This clone may be a read error of a much larger clone one base away. The gene calls are TRBV5-1 and TRBJ2-5; D might be TRBD2 (5 bases). The CDR3 totals 12 residues. Trimming cost V 7 bases and J 5 bases, with 12 bases left between them. Germline assignment: CDR1 SGHRS and CDR2 YFSETQ. CDR3 sequence: CASWWRGETQYF. In nucleotides, the CDR3 is TGCGCCAGCTGGTGGCGAGGGGAGACCCAGTACTTC. The full variable domain, completed using reference TRBV5-1 and TRBJ2-5, is KAGVTQTPRYLIKTRGQQVTLSCSPISGHRSVSWYQQTPGQGLQFLFEYFSETQRNKGNFPGRFSGRQFSNSRSEMNVSTLELGDSALYLCASWWRGETQYFGPGTRLLVL.

This clonotype was counted ten times or more. The rearrangement uses TRBV30 and TRBJ2-7; D perhaps matches TRBD1 (6 bases). Trimming left V 1 base short and J 0 bases short, with 13 bases between. The CDR3 covers 15 residues. Germline V gene lookup returns CDR1 GTSNPN and CDR2 SVGIG (reference sequence). DNA of the CDR3: TGTGCCTGGAGTGCCGGACAGCTTAGCTCCTACGAGCAGTACTTC. Protein: CAWSAGQLSSYEQYF.

With respect to this clonotype: A much more abundant neighbour one base away suggests this may be a read error. This sequence joins TRBV6-1 and TRBJ2-1, with 9 positions matching TRBD2. With 0 bases clipped from V and 10 bases from J, the junction kept 13 bases outside the gene matches. From germline, CDR1 is MNHNS and CDR2 SASEGT. The CDR3 is made up of 17 amino acids. In DNA, the CDR3 is TGTGCCAGCAGTGAAGCAAAGGAGCTAGCGGGATCCTACGAGCAGTTCTTC. Protein: CASSEAKELAGSYEQFF.

This clonotype has more than one count but fewer than ten. The CDR3 is CASYVPGLSGYTF. Written as DNA, the CDR3 is TGTGCCAGCTACGTTCCAGGGCTTAGTGGCTACACCTTC. This rearrangement joins TRBV7-9 to TRBJ1-2; D may be TRBD1 (5 bases). Trimming removed 8 bases from V and 7 bases from J, with 17 bases in between. Germline V gene lookup returns CDR1 SEHNR and CDR2 FQNEAQ (reference sequence). The CDR3 loop spans 13 amino acids.

The chain combines TRBV15 with TRBJ2-5; 7 bases match TRBD1. Per the germline V gene, CDR1 is LNHNV and CDR2 is YYDKDF (reference sequence). The CDR3 totals 16 residues. Trimming at V came to 3 bases and at J to 2 bases, leaving 9 bases not matched to a gene. CDR3 DNA: TGTGCCACCAGCAGCACTCCGGGACAGCTACAAGAGACCCAGTACTTC. As protein: CATSSTPGQLQETQYF. Filled out from reference TRBV15 and TRBJ2-5, the complete variable domain reads DAMVIQNPRYQVTQFGKPVTLSCSQTLNHNVMYWYQQKSSQAPKLLFHYYDKDFNNEADTPDNFQSRRPNTSFCFLDIRSPGLGDTAMYLCATSSTPGQLQETQYFGPGTRLLVL.

V gene TRBV11-2 combines with J gene TRBJ2-6, with TRBD2 matching 7 bases. This CDR3 has 17 amino acids. The germline CDR1 and CDR2 sequences are SGHAT and FQNNGV. Trimming at V came to 2 bases and at J to 0 bases, leaving 4 bases not matched to a gene. The CDR3 region has the DNA TGTGCCAGCAGCTTAACACTAGCGCTCTCTGGGGCCAACGTCCTGACTTTC. Translated: CASSLTLALSGANVLTF.

This clonotype was recorded many times. The V and J genes are TRBV5-1 and TRBJ2-1; D uncertain. Trimming took 1 base from V and 0 from J, leaving 11 bases between them. Germline V gene sequence: CDR1 SGHRS, CDR2 YFSETQ. CDR3 length equals 16 residues. In DNA form, the CDR3 reads TGCGCCAGCAGCTTGATCTGGAGCTACTCCTACAATGAGCAGTTCTTC. This gives the protein CASSLIWSYSYNEQFF.

This chain connects TRBV9 to TRBJ2-7; D not certain. Germline V gene sequence: CDR1 SGDLS, CDR2 YYNGEE. The V and J ends lost 0 bases and 0 bases respectively, with 10 bases between them. The CDR3 loop spans 15 amino acids. CDR3: CASSVGGRSSYEQYF. The DNA for the CDR3 is TGTGCCAGCAGCGTAGGAGGACGGAGCTCCTACGAGCAGTACTTC. Looking up the rest from reference TRBV9 and TRBJ2-7 gives the full variable domain: DSGVTQTPKHLITATGQRVTLRCSPRSGDLSVYWYQQSLDQGLQFLIQYYNGEERAKGNILERFSAQQFPDLHSELNLSSLELGDSALYFCASSVGGRSSYEQYFGPGTRLTVT.

This clonotype was seen many times. The V call is TRBV6-2 or TRBV6-3, the J call TRBJ2-7; D is uncertain. The germline CDR1 and CDR2 sequences are MNHEY and SVGEGT. Trimming removed 5 bases from V and 3 bases from J, with 11 bases in between. This CDR3 is 13 amino acids long. CDR3 sequence (DNA): TGTGCCAGCAGTGAAGAGTTGGACTACGAGCAGTACTTC. It codes for CASSEELDYEQYF.

This clonotype was observed at least ten times. V is TRBV28 and J is TRBJ1-2; D is undetermined. The CDR3 is 14 residues long. V lost 9 bases, J lost 4 bases, and 18 bases lay in between. The germline gives CDR1 MDHEN, CDR2 SYDVKM. The CDR3 protein is CASTERPRSYGYTF. CDR3 coding DNA: TGTGCCAGTACCGAAAGGCCCCGGAGCTATGGCTACACCTTC.

The chain is built from TRBV5-1 and TRBJ2-5, with 10 bases that match TRBD2. This CDR3 is 16 amino acids long. J lost 4 bases, V lost 0 bases, and 6 bases had no gene match. The germline CDR1 and CDR2 sequences are SGHRS and YFSETQ. CDR3: CASSLATSGKGETQYF. The CDR3 coding sequence is TGCGCCAGCAGCTTGGCCACTAGCGGGAAGGGAGAGACCCAGTACTTC. The full variable domain, its missing parts supplied by reference TRBV5-1 and TRBJ2-5, is KAGVTQTPRYLIKTRGQQVTLSCSPISGHRSVSWYQQTPGQGLQFLFEYFSETQRNKGNFPGRFSGRQFSNSRSEMNVSTLELGDSALYLCASSLATSGKGETQYFGPGTRLLVL.